Given below is one TCR beta chain in context. CDR1 SEHNR and CDR2 FQNEAQ come from the germline V gene (reference sequence). CDR3 length equals 15 residues. The ends lost 1 base at V and 5 bases at J; junction bases unmatched: 4. The data stem from a study of cytomegalovirus exposure and HLA in healthy donors. At the level of the study: Tens of millions of unique TCRs from HLA-typed donors were held in an early release of data.

PCR employed 60 Vbeta and 13 Jbeta primers. In the source study's methods: As a later analysis found, there were approximately 80 million unique TCR beta chains, of which approximately 10 million were shared. Only in-frame clones appear in the TCRdb table, and some are missing; sequencing was by immunoSEQ multiplex PCR. V, J and clone size are taken as reported in that table, and D and trimming were inferred from the DNA itself. The sample records around 170,000 clones, over 60% being singletons. This TCR was sampled from a man between 18 and 29 years old in good health and CMV-seronegative. The rearrangement links TRBV7-9 to TRBJ1-4; TRBD1 aligns across 7 bases. The sample taken for sequencing was PBMCs. In DNA, the CDR3 is TGTGCCAGCAGCTTAGTGACAGGGAAGAATGAAAAACTGTTTTTT. Encoded protein: CASSLVTGKNEKLFF.